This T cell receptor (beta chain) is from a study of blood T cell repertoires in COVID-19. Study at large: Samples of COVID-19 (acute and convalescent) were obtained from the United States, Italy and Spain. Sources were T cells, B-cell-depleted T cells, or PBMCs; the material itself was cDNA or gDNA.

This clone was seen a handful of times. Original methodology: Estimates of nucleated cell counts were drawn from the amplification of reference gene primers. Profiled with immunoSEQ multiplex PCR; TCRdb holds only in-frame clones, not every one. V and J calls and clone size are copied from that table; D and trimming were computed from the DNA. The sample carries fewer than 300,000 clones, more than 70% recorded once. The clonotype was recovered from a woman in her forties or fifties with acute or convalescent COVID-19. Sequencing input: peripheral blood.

DNA for the CDR3: TGTGCCAGCAGTCAAAACACTGAAGCTTTCTTT. It codes for CASSQNTEAFF. This rearrangement joins TRBV28 to TRBJ1-1; D remains unclear. The CDR3 runs 11 residues. Trimming pared 5 bases from V and 2 bases from J, leaving 3 bases between. The germline gives CDR1 MDHEN, CDR2 SYDVKM.